The 21 T cell receptor beta chains presented below share a single source sample, sequenced in a study of blood T cell repertoires in COVID-19. Profiled with immunoSEQ multiplex PCR; TCRdb holds only in-frame clones, not every one. The table has a few hundred thousand clones, approximately 85% seen once. Sequencing used PBMCs or T cells enriched from blood (not recorded which). These TCRs come from a woman aged 45-65 years who had been exposed to COVID-19.

The chain combines TRBV5-8 with TRBJ1-2, with 8 bases lining up with TRBD1. The CDR3 sequence is 15 residues long. Germline V lookup: CDR1 SGHTS, CDR2 YDEGEE. V lost 2 bases and J lost 8; bases outside the gene matches: 11. The CDR3 nucleotides read TGTGCCAGCAGCTTAGAGGGACAGGCGAATCACGGCTACACCTTC. Translating it yields CASSLEGQANHGYTF.

The CDR3 reads CASSRLAGAYNEQFF. In DNA form, the CDR3 reads TGTGCCAGCAGCAGACTAGCGGGGGCGTACAATGAGCAGTTCTTC. The V call is TRBV6-2 or TRBV6-3, the J call TRBJ2-1; TRBD2 matches 12 bases. The CDR3 contains 15 residues. Germline V gene sequence: CDR1 MNHEY, CDR2 SVGEGT. Losses at the gene ends were 6 bases for V and 4 bases for J; bases not matched to a gene: 4.

This chain joins TRBV11-2 and TRBJ2-7, with D tentatively TRBD2 (7 bases). Trimming removed 1 base from V and 3 bases from J, with 10 bases in between. Germline V gives CDR1 SGHAT, CDR2 FQNNGV. The CDR3 has 14 residues. CDR3 region: CASSLGRGGYEQYF. The CDR3 DNA reads as TGTGCCAGCAGCTTAGGAAGGGGGGGCTACGAGCAGTACTTC.

The V call is TRBV19, the J call TRBJ2-7; 8 bases line up with TRBD1. Trimming at V came to 3 bases and at J to 5 bases, leaving 3 bases not matched to a gene. Germline-derived CDR1 and CDR2 are LNHDA and SQIVND (reference sequence). The CDR3 contains 13 residues. The DNA of the CDR3 is TGTGCCAGTAGTATGATGACAGGGGACGAGCAGTACTTC. It codes for CASSMMTGDEQYF.

The chain couples TRBV19 to TRBJ1-5; TRBD1 matches 7 bases. The ends lost 8 bases at V and 0 bases at J; junction bases unmatched: 10. This CDR3 contains 16 residues. Looked up from germline, CDR1 is LNHDA and CDR2 is SQIVND (reference sequence). The CDR3 nucleotides read TGTGCCAGTCGGGGACAGTCCAGATATAGCAATCAGCCCCAGCATTTT. It specifies CASRGQSRYSNQPQHF. The full variable domain, its missing parts supplied by reference TRBV19 and TRBJ1-5, is DGGITQSPKYLFRKEGQNVTLSCEQNLNHDAMYWYRQDPGQGLRLIYYSQIVNDFQKGDIAEGYSVSREKKESFPLTVTSAQKNPTAFYLCASRGQSRYSNQPQHFGDGTRLSIL.

In this sample, this clone turned up a few times. The V gene is TRBV27, the J gene TRBJ2-1; 7 positions match TRBD2. In germline, CDR1 is MNHEY, CDR2 SMNVEV (reference sequence). Trimming took 6 bases from V and 9 from J; bases not matched to a gene: 8. The CDR3 is made up of 13 amino acids. In DNA form, the CDR3 reads TGTGCCAGCAGCTCCCTTACGGGGGGTGAGCAGTTCTTC. This gives the protein CASSSLTGGEQFF.

V is TRBV5-4 and J is TRBJ2-3; D is possibly TRBD2 (5 bases). Germline V lookup: CDR1 SGHNT, CDR2 YYREEE (reference sequence). Trimming removed 3 bases from V and 2 bases from J, with 13 bases in between. The CDR3 extends over 15 amino acids. CDR3 loop: CASSSPGLSTDTQYF. CDR3 coding DNA: TGTGCCAGCAGCTCTCCCGGACTCTCCACAGATACGCAGTATTTT.

This rearrangement joins TRBV3-1 (or the pseudogene TRBV3-2) to TRBJ2-1; 8 bases are a match to TRBD2. Germline V gene data show CDR1 as LGHDT and CDR2 as YNNKEL (reference sequence). V shed 5 bases and J 6 bases; nucleotides not matched to a gene: 9. The CDR3 consists of 15 residues. The CDR3 nucleotides are TGTGCCAGCAGCTCTCCGGGACTAGACCCCAATGAGCAGTTCTTC. This translates into CASSSPGLDPNEQFF.

V usage is TRBV29-1 and J usage is TRBJ1-1; 8 bases map to TRBD1. Germline V CDR1 and CDR2: SQVTM, ANQGSEA. J gave up 11 bases and V 6 bases, and 20 bases lay outside the gene matches. This CDR3 has 15 amino acids. The CDR3, as DNA: TGCAGCGTCCAGGCTACGGGGACAGGCCGTGGAGGGGCTTTCTTT. Amino acid sequence: CSVQATGTGRGGAFF.

This chain connects TRBV5-5 to TRBJ2-3; the D is unclear. The CDR3 totals 14 residues. Trimming stripped 4 bases from V and 3 bases from J, with 12 bases between. Germline V gives CDR1 SGHKS, CDR2 YYEKEE (reference sequence). The CDR3 is CASSSTPTTDTQYF. CDR3 sequence (DNA): TGTGCCAGCAGCAGTACCCCAACAACAGATACGCAGTATTTT.

The rearrangement uses TRBV14 and TRBJ1-3; D is uncertain. Germline V gives CDR1 SGHDN, CDR2 FVKESK. V was cut by 3 bases and J by 0 bases, with 9 bases left in between. The CDR3 is 15 residues long. The CDR3 sequence: CASSHRVFSGNTIYF. CDR3 nucleotides: TGTGCCAGCAGCCACCGCGTTTTCTCTGGAAACACCATATATTTT.

The CDR3, as DNA: TGTGCCTGGACGAGCTGGGATACGCAGTATTTT. Encoded protein: CAWTSWDTQYF. The J gene is TRBJ2-3, the V gene TRBV30; D uncertain. V lost 4 bases and J lost 6, with 8 bases in between. Looked up from germline, CDR1 is GTSNPN and CDR2 is SVGIG (reference sequence). The CDR3 is 11 amino acids.

The chain has TRBV18 and TRBJ2-2, with TRBD1 matching 8 bases. Germline CDR1 reads KGHSH; CDR2 reads LQKENI. The CDR3 is made up of 15 amino acids. V dropped 1 base and J dropped 5; count of bases not matched to a gene: 3. The CDR3 coding sequence is TGTGCCAGCTCACCACAGGACAGGGCGACCGGGGAGCTGTTTTTT. It yields the protein CASSPQDRATGELFF.

The chain carries TRBV5-6 and TRBJ1-2, with 7 positions matching TRBD1. The CDR3 is made up of 15 amino acids. V trimming: 4 bases; J trimming: 0 bases; junction bases outside the gene matches: 6. Germline CDR1 and CDR2: SGHDT and YYEEEE. The CDR3 loop is CASSPGTAANYGYTF. Written as DNA, the CDR3 is TGTGCCAGCAGCCCCGGGACAGCAGCTAACTATGGCTACACCTTC. The entire variable domain, with the rest obtained from reference TRBV5-6 and TRBJ1-2, is as follows: DAGVTQSPTHLIKTRGQQVTLRCSPKSGHDTVSWYQQALGQGPQFIFQYYEEEERQRGNFPDRFSGHQFPNYSSELNVNALLLGDSALYLCASSPGTAANYGYTFGSGTRLTVV.

The V call is TRBV3-1 (or the pseudogene TRBV3-2), the J call TRBJ2-1; D is unclear. Trimming stripped 4 bases from V and 4 bases from J, with 11 bases between. This CDR3 has 14 residues. Germline V lookup: CDR1 LGHDT, CDR2 YNNKEL (reference sequence). The CDR3, as DNA: TGTGCCAGCAGCCTTTGGGCCAAATACAATGAGCAGTTCTTC. Its protein product is CASSLWAKYNEQFF.

V is TRBV5-8 and J is TRBJ1-2; D remains ambiguous. Trimming shortened V by 2 bases and J by 0 bases, and 5 bases separated the two germline ends. The CDR3 is 13 residues long. CDR1 and CDR2 from the germline V gene are SGHTS and YDEGEE. CDR3 nucleotide sequence: TGTGCCAGCAGCTTAAGAGCTAACTATGGCTACACCTTC. Translating gives CASSLRANYGYTF.

The chain uses TRBV5-1 and TRBJ1-1; D not resolved. There are 13 residues in the CDR3. Germline V gives CDR1 SGHRS, CDR2 YFSETQ. V was clipped by 1 base and J by 1 base, with 5 bases between them. The CDR3 reads CASSLKRNTEAFF. CDR3 coding DNA: TGCGCCAGCAGCTTGAAGAGGAACACTGAAGCTTTCTTT.

The chain recombines TRBV6-2 or TRBV6-3 with TRBJ2-3; D remains ambiguous. Trimming cost V 0 bases and J 0 bases, with 7 bases left between them. CDR1 and CDR2 from the germline V gene are MNHEY and SVGEGT. The length of the CDR3 is 15 residues. The DNA of the CDR3 is TGTGCCAGCAGTTACTCGAGAGGAAGCACAGATACGCAGTATTTT. This codes for CASSYSRGSTDTQYF.

This clone was counted at least ten times. V and J are TRBV6-5 and TRBJ1-6, with 7 bases identical to TRBD1. The length of the CDR3 is 15 residues. The germline V gene encodes CDR1 MNHEY and CDR2 SVGAGI. The V and J ends lost 7 bases and 9 bases, in that order; junction bases with no gene match: 12. CDR3 protein: CASTKGDSMTSPLHF. As DNA, the CDR3 is TGTGCCAGCACAAAAGGGGACAGCATGACTTCACCCCTCCACTTT.

The chain employs TRBV3-1 (or the pseudogene TRBV3-2) and TRBJ2-2; the D is unclear. Germline V gene data show CDR1 as LGHDT and CDR2 as YNNKEL (reference sequence). The ends were cut back, 3 bases at V and 4 bases at J, with 15 bases in the middle. The CDR3 contains 16 residues. For the CDR3, the DNA is TGTGCCAGCAGCCAGAGAGGTCGGAGCTTCACCGGGGAGCTGTTTTTT. Its translation: CASSQRGRSFTGELFF.

The V and J genes are TRBV2 and TRBJ2-3; TRBD2 aligns across 8 bases. The CDR3 runs to 14 residues. The V and J ends lost 6 bases and 10 bases, in that order; junction bases with no gene match: 12. Per the germline V gene, CDR1 is SNHLY and CDR2 is FYNNEI. The CDR3 DNA reads TGTGCCAGCAGACCAGCGGGGGCCCAAGCGGCGCAGTATTTT. Translated: CASRPAGAQAAQYF.